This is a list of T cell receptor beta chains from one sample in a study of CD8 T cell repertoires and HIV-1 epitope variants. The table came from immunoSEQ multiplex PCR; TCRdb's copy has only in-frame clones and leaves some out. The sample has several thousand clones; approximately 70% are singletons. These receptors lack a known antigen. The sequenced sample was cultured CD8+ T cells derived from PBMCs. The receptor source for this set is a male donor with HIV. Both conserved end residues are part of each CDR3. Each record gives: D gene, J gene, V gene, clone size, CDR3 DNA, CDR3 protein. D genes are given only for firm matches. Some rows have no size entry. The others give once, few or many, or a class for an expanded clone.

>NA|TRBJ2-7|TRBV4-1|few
TGCGCCAGCAGCCAAGTACAGGGTTACGAGCAGTACTTC
CASSQVQGYEQYF
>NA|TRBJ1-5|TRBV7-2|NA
TGTGCCAGCAGCTCGGAGGGCTATAGCAATCAGCCCCAGCATTTT
CASSSEGYSNQPQHF
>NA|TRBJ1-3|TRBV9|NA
TGTGCCAGCAGCGCACACAGGAGCTCTGGAAACACCATATATTTT
CASSAHRSSGNTIYF
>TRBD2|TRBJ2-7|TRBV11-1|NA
TGTGCCAGCAGCTTAGAAGCGGGGGGAACCTACGAGCAGTACTTC
CASSLEAGGTYEQYF
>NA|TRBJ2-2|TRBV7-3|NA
TGTGCCAGCAGCTTAAATCAGGGGAGCACCGGGGAGCTGTTTTTT
CASSLNQGSTGELFF
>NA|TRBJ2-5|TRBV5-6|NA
TGTGCCAGCAGCGGCTCGGGGCAGGGCGAATTTGAGACCCAGTACTTC
CASSGSGQGEFETQYF
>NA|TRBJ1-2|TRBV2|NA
TGTGCCAGCAGTGAAAACCGACTGGGCTACACCTTC
CASSENRLGYTF
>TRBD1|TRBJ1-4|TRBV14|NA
TGTGCCAGCAGCCAAGATCGAGGACAGGGAGTGGAAAAACTGTTTTTT
CASSQDRGQGVEKLFF
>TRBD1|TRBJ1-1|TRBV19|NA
TGTGCCAGTAGTCCGGGGACAGGGGGCTTAGTGAACACTGAAGCTTTCTTT
CASSPGTGGLVNTEAFF
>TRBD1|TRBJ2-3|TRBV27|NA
TGTGCCAGCAGTGCCCAGACAGGGAATACGCAGTATTTT
CASSAQTGNTQYF
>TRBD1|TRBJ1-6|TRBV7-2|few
TGTGCCAGCAGGCAAATGGCAGGGGGCTCACCCCTCCACTTT
CASRQMAGGSPLHF
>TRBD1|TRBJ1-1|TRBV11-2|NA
TGTGCCAGCAGTCCCGGACAGGGGGTTTCCACTGAAGCTTTCTTT
CASSPGQGVSTEAFF
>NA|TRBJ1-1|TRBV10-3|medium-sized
TGTGCCATCAGTGAGGGGGATACTGAAGCTTTCTTT
CAISEGDTEAFF
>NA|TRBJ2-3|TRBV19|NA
TGTGCCAGTAGTATTGGCCAGGAGGTCACAGATACGCAGTATTTT
CASSIGQEVTDTQYF
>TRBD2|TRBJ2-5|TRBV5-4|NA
TGTGCCAGCAGCTTGGACTGGGGGGGGCAAGAGACCCAGTACTTC
CASSLDWGGQETQYF